The 21 T cell receptor beta chains presented below share a single source sample, sequenced in a study of blood T cell repertoires in COVID-19. Sequenced by immunoSEQ multiplex PCR; TCRdb stores in-frame clones only, minus some. Of about 120,000 clones listed, around 80% are singletons. Sequenced: peripheral blood. The receptor source for this set is a man between 60 and 75 years old with active or convalescent COVID-19.

The rearrangement links TRBV3-1 (or the pseudogene TRBV3-2) to TRBJ2-3, with D tentatively TRBD2 (6 bases). V lost 1 base and J 2 bases, leaving 16 bases between the germline ends. Germline V gene data show CDR1 as LGHDT and CDR2 as YNNKEL (reference sequence). The CDR3 has 17 residues. CDR3 DNA: TGTGCCAGCAGCCAAGGTCTCACCAGCGGGTACACAGATACGCAGTATTTT. The encoded protein is CASSQGLTSGYTDTQYF.

The rearrangement joins TRBV4-3 to TRBJ1-1; D gene unclear. The germline CDR1 and CDR2 sequences are LGHNA and YSLEER. The CDR3 is 13 residues long. Trimming cost V 0 bases and J 8 bases, with 10 bases left between them. In DNA form, the CDR3 reads TGCGCCAGCAGCCAAGATTCGGCGAGGGAAGCTTTCTTT. Translation gives CASSQDSAREAFF.

This chain uses TRBV9 with TRBJ2-1, with D tentatively TRBD2 (5 bases). The germline V gene encodes CDR1 SGDLS and CDR2 YYNGEE. The CDR3 is made up of 14 amino acids. Trimming stripped 0 bases from V and 2 bases from J, with 6 bases between. CDR3 sequence: CASSVAGTYNEQFF. The DNA of the CDR3 is TGTGCCAGCAGCGTAGCGGGAACCTACAATGAGCAGTTCTTC.

The J gene is TRBJ1-2, the V gene TRBV5-1; 9 bases line up with TRBD1. The J segment lost 2 bases and the V segment lost 4 bases, leaving 6 bases of the junction unmatched. Germline lookup yields CDR1 SGHRS and CDR2 YFSETQ. The CDR3 consists of 15 residues. The CDR3 DNA is TGCGCCAGCAGCACAGGGACAGGGTGGAACTATGGCTACACCTTC. Translation gives CASSTGTGWNYGYTF.

V is TRBV3-1 (or the pseudogene TRBV3-2) and J is TRBJ2-5, with 7 bases that match TRBD1. The germline V gene has CDR1 LGHDT and CDR2 YNNKEL (reference sequence). The CDR3 runs 14 residues. J gave up 4 bases and V 4 bases, and 6 bases lay outside the gene matches. CDR3 sequence (DNA): TGTGCCAGCAGCCTCTCAGGGGGATCAGAGACCCAGTACTTC. Translating gives CASSLSGGSETQYF.

This clone is a singleton in its sample. This sequence joins TRBV15 and TRBJ1-4; TRBD1 might be the D (6 bases). The CDR3 spans 16 residues. Deletions cut 3 bases from V and 0 bases from J, with 11 bases between. Germline V gene sequence: CDR1 LNHNV, CDR2 YYDKDF (reference sequence). CDR3: CATSRERGTTNEKLFF. The CDR3, as DNA: TGTGCCACCAGCAGGGAGAGGGGGACAACTAATGAAAAACTGTTTTTT.

The chain joins TRBV2 to TRBJ2-2, with no clear D. Trimming removed 0 bases at V and 6 bases at J, with 8 bases between. The CDR3 has 14 amino acids. CDR1 and CDR2 from the germline V gene are SNHLY and FYNNEI. The CDR3 bases are TGTGCCAGCAGTGAAGCGCCGGCGGCCGGGGAGCTGTTTTTT. It specifies CASSEAPAAGELFF. The full variable domain, in which reference TRBV2 and TRBJ2-2 provide the parts outside the CDR3, is EPEVTQTPSHQVTQMGQEVILRCVPISNHLYFYWYRQILGQKVEFLVSFYNNEISEKSEIFDDQFSVERPDGSNFTLKIRSTKLEDSAMYFCASSEAPAAGELFFGEGSRLTVL.

This clone was detected only a few times. This rearrangement joins TRBV7-2 to TRBJ2-7, with TRBD1 identical over 7 bases. Germline V gene data show CDR1 as SGHTA and CDR2 as FQGNSA. This CDR3 is 14 amino acids long. V lost 1 base, J lost 12 bases, and 12 bases stayed unmatched. The chain's CDR3 is CASSLGPKTGLMYF. CDR3 nucleotides: TGTGCCAGCAGCTTAGGGCCCAAGACAGGGTTGATGTACTTC.

Regarding this clone: This may arise from a read error, as a much more abundant clone is one base away. CDR3 sequence reads: CASSSDTNTEAFF. In DNA form, the CDR3 reads TGTGCCAGCAGCTCCGACACGAACACTGAAGCTTTCTTT. The chain links TRBV7-3 to TRBJ1-1; no definite D call. Trimming pared 4 bases from V and 1 base from J, leaving 7 bases between. CDR1 and CDR2 (germline): SGHTA, FQGTGA. This CDR3 is 13 amino acids long.

Written as DNA, the CDR3 is TGTGCCACCAGCCCGGGAGGCATCAGGCCCGGGGAGCTGTTTTTT. Amino acid sequence: CATSPGGIRPGELFF. The gene calls are TRBV24-1 and TRBJ2-2; 7 bases match TRBD2. The trim removed 7 bases at V and 6 bases at J, leaving 10 bases unmatched. Germline V CDR1 and CDR2: KGHDR, SFDVKD. The CDR3 totals 15 residues.

The chain combines TRBV28 with TRBJ1-2; D gene ambiguous. V lost 8 bases and J 5 bases, leaving 18 bases between the germline ends. Germline V CDR1 and CDR2: MDHEN, SYDVKM. CDR3 length: 14 amino acids. The CDR3 spells CASGLAAGGYGYTF. The CDR3 DNA sequence: TGTGCCAGCGGGCTCGCGGCGGGAGGGTATGGCTACACCTTC.

This chain links TRBV7-3 with TRBJ1-6, with 8 bases matching TRBD1. The trim removed 4 bases at V and 9 bases at J, leaving 8 bases unmatched. The CDR3 covers 15 residues. Germline V gives CDR1 SGHTA, CDR2 FQGTGA. The CDR3 DNA reads TGTGCCAGCAGCTCCCGGACAGGGAGTGGTTCACCCCTCCACTTT. Amino acid sequence: CASSSRTGSGSPLHF.

The chain recombines TRBV27 with TRBJ1-4; no firm D call. Trimming took off 3 bases at V and 2 bases at J, with 19 bases between the two ends. This CDR3 has 18 residues. Germline loops: CDR1 MNHEY, CDR2 SMNVEV (reference sequence). CDR3 DNA sequence: TGTGCCAGCAGTTTCGTAAGCCATTTGGGCCCGACTAATGAAAAACTGTTTTTT. This gives the protein CASSFVSHLGPTNEKLFF.

V is TRBV3-1 (or the pseudogene TRBV3-2) and J is TRBJ2-2; D unresolved. The CDR3 totals 15 residues. Trimming removed 4 bases at V and 0 bases at J, with 9 bases between. CDR1 is LGHDT and CDR2 is YNNKEL in the germline V gene (reference sequence). CDR3 sequence: CASSPITANTGELFF. CDR3 DNA sequence: TGTGCCAGCAGCCCAATTACGGCGAACACCGGGGAGCTGTTTTTT.

The V gene is TRBV7-7, the J gene TRBJ2-2; weak D call: TRBD2 (6 bases). The CDR3 extends over 15 amino acids. The germline V gene encodes CDR1 SSHAT and CDR2 FNYEAQ (reference sequence). The ends were cut back, 6 bases at V and 6 bases at J, with 17 bases in the middle. The CDR3 region has the DNA TGTGCCAGCAGTCCGGGGCGGGGTCGTTCCGGGGAGCTGTTTTTT. It specifies CASSPGRGRSGELFF.

The chain carries TRBV11-2 and TRBJ2-3, with 7 nucleotides matching TRBD2. CDR1 and CDR2 from the germline V gene are SGHAT and FQNNGV. This CDR3 contains 16 residues. The junction had 9 bases not matched to a gene; V was cut back by 1 base and J by 5 bases. This CDR3 is CASSLGSSGGRDTQYF. CDR3 bases: TGTGCCAGCAGCTTAGGGTCTAGCGGAGGGAGAGATACGCAGTATTTT.

By sample fraction, this clone is medium-sized (0.01 to 0.1%). The sample holds other DNA sequences that translate to the same CDR3. The chain joins TRBV29-1 to TRBJ2-1; 7 bases match TRBD1. Germline V gene data show CDR1 as SQVTM and CDR2 as ANQGSEA. With V trimmed by 1 base and J by 1 base, 4 bases remained unmatched. The CDR3 has 15 amino acids. The CDR3, as DNA: TGCAGCGTTGAAGTCTGGGACAGTTCCTACAATGAGCAGTTCTTC. The encoded protein is CSVEVWDSSYNEQFF.

This clone was seen a handful of times. The chain uses TRBV25-1 and TRBJ2-7; D is perhaps TRBD2 (6 bases). This CDR3 spans 15 amino acids. Germline loops: CDR1 MGHDK, CDR2 SYGVNS. Trimming stripped 1 base from V and 2 bases from J, with 12 bases between. The CDR3 loop is CASSESISGTYEQYF. The CDR3 bases are TGTGCCAGCAGTGAATCGATTAGCGGAACCTACGAGCAGTACTTC.

The genes are TRBV15 and TRBJ2-5, with D tentatively TRBD1 (6 bases). This CDR3 contains 16 residues. V gave up 0 bases and J gave up 5 bases, with 16 bases separating them. Per germline, CDR1 LNHNV and CDR2 YYDKDF (reference sequence). The CDR3 region has the DNA TGTGCCACCAGCAGAGATTTACCAGGGGCTAGCGAGACCCAGTACTTC. Residues: CATSRDLPGASETQYF. Together with reference TRBV15 and TRBJ2-5, the CDR3 gives the full variable domain: DAMVIQNPRYQVTQFGKPVTLSCSQTLNHNVMYWYQQKSSQAPKLLFHYYDKDFNNEADTPDNFQSRRPNTSFCFLDIRSPGLGDTAMYLCATSRDLPGASETQYFGPGTRLLVL.

The V gene is TRBV7-9, the J gene TRBJ1-5; 10 nucleotides match TRBD1. The V gene's germline CDR1 is SEHNR and CDR2 FQNEAQ (reference sequence). V was clipped by 4 bases and J by 7 bases; unmatched bases: 7. CDR3 size: 15 residues. The CDR3, as DNA: TGTGCCAGCAGCTGGGGGGGACAGGGGAGACAGCCCCAGCATTTT. Translating it yields CASSWGGQGRQPQHF.

The J gene is TRBJ2-1, the V gene TRBV19; TRBD2 aligns across 8 bases. CDR1 and CDR2 (germline): LNHDA, SQIVND (reference sequence). This CDR3 has 16 amino acids. V lost 9 bases and J lost 6; bases outside the gene matches: 16. CDR3 sequence reads: CASQLGAGGVPNEQFF. The CDR3 bases are TGTGCCAGCCAACTAGGGGCGGGAGGAGTCCCCAATGAGCAGTTCTTC.